This entry lists 19 T cell receptor beta chains sequenced from one sample in a study of T cell responses to AZD1222 COVID-19 vaccine. Sequencing was performed with immunoSEQ multiplex PCR; in TCRdb, only in-frame clones are kept and a portion is missing. The sample shows approximately 110,000 clones, about nine tenths of them seen only once. The sample consisted of peripheral blood, taken 28 days after the second AZD1222 dose. Source of these receptors: an adult who received the AZD1222 COVID-19 vaccine.

This rearrangement joins TRBV27 to TRBJ1-4, with TRBD1 as a possible D gene (5 bases). Trimming removed 4 bases from V and 7 bases from J, with 13 bases in between. The CDR3 extends over 14 amino acids. The germline gives CDR1 MNHEY, CDR2 SMNVEV (reference sequence). CDR3 DNA sequence: TGTGCCAGCAGTTGGTCGGGGCCTGGTGAAAAACTGTTTTTT. Its translation: CASSWSGPGEKLFF. Based on the CDR3 plus reference TRBV27 and TRBJ1-4, the full variable domain is EAQVTQNPRYLITVTGKKLTVTCSQNMNHEYMSWYRQDPGLGLRQIYYSMNVEVTDKGDVPEGYKVSRKEKRNFPLILESPSPNQTSLYFCASSWSGPGEKLFFGSGTQLSVL.

This sequence joins TRBV5-1 and TRBJ2-1; no definite D call. From germline, CDR1 is SGHRS and CDR2 YFSETQ. The CDR3 contains 11 residues. V lost 0 bases, J lost 10 bases, and 5 bases lay in between. This chain's CDR3 is CASSLVREQFF. The CDR3 DNA follows: TGCGCCAGCAGCTTGGTTAGGGAGCAGTTCTTC.

The rearrangement joins TRBV7-2 to TRBJ1-6; tentative D call: TRBD1 (6 bases). The CDR3 is made up of 14 amino acids. Germline lookup yields CDR1 SGHTA and CDR2 FQGNSA. V was shortened by 5 bases and J by 8 bases, with 13 bases between the two germline ends. The CDR3 here is CASSRDIDDSPLHF. CDR3 DNA: TGTGCCAGCAGCCGGGACATAGACGATTCACCCCTCCACTTT.

The chain has TRBV25-1 and TRBJ1-1; D perhaps matches TRBD1 (6 bases). Germline V gene data show CDR1 as MGHDK and CDR2 as SYGVNS. The CDR3 has 13 amino acids. V lost 6 bases and J lost 1, with 9 bases in between. DNA for the CDR3: TGTGCCAGCAGACAGGGAAGGAACACTGAAGCTTTCTTT. Its protein is CASRQGRNTEAFF.

This clone was found a few times. The chain uses TRBV20-1 and TRBJ1-2; D gene uncertain. V was trimmed by 3 bases and J by 1 base, leaving 30 bases between them. This CDR3 is built from 20 residues. Germline-derived CDR1 and CDR2 are DFQATT and SNEGSKA (reference sequence). In DNA, the CDR3 is TGCAGTGCTAGTCCGGTGGGCCATACGGCGGGTGGGCCCCTTAACTATGGCTACACCTTC. It encodes CSASPVGHTAGGPLNYGYTF.

The chain is built from TRBV19 and TRBJ2-7, with 9 bases fitting TRBD1. Germline V gene lookup returns CDR1 LNHDA and CDR2 SQIVND (reference sequence). CDR3 length: 14 residues. The junction had 8 bases not matched to a gene; V was cut back by 10 bases and J by 1 base. The CDR3 DNA sequence: TGTGCCACAAGGACAGGGGTCCCATCCTACGAGCAGTACTTC. Amino acids: CATRTGVPSYEQYF.

The rearrangement links TRBV3-1 (or the pseudogene TRBV3-2) to TRBJ2-7, with 10 bases lining up with TRBD2. This CDR3 has 13 residues. V was clipped by 6 bases and J by 1 base; unmatched bases: 0. Germline CDR1 LGHDT, CDR2 YNNKEL (reference sequence). The CDR3 bases are TGTGCCAGCAGACTAGCGGGATCCTACGAGCAGTACTTC. Amino acid sequence: CASRLAGSYEQYF.

The chain joins TRBV15 to TRBJ1-1, with no clear D. There are 12 residues in the CDR3. The V gene lost 0 bases and the J gene lost 10 bases, with 9 bases spanning the gap. Germline V gene lookup returns CDR1 LNHNV and CDR2 YYDKDF (reference sequence). CDR3 DNA sequence: TGTGCCACCAGCAGAGATCCCTCCGCAGCTTTCTTT. This gives the protein CATSRDPSAAFF.

This clone was detected once. The CDR3 spells CASSYSANQPQHF. In DNA, the CDR3 is TGTGCCAGCAGTTACTCTGCGAATCAGCCCCAGCATTTT. The V call is TRBV6-2 or TRBV6-3, the J call TRBJ1-5; no reliable D call. The CDR3 is 13 amino acids. V lost 0 bases, J lost 4 bases, and 4 bases lay in between. Germline CDR1 is MNHEY and CDR2 is SVGEGT.

This chain uses TRBV5-1 with TRBJ1-4; D gene unclear. Between the trimmed V and J ends, which lost 5 bases and 0 bases, there was a span of 8 bases. The CDR3 is 14 residues long. Germline CDR1 reads SGHRS; CDR2 reads YFSETQ. In DNA form, the CDR3 reads TGCGCCAGCAGGGACGGGACAACTAATGAAAAACTGTTTTTT. Translating gives CASRDGTTNEKLFF.

The rearrangement joins TRBV6-5 to TRBJ2-3; D not resolved. This CDR3 has 13 amino acids. Trimming took 8 bases from V and 2 from J, leaving 11 bases between them. CDR1 is MNHEY and CDR2 is SVGAGI in the germline V gene. The CDR3 region has the DNA TGTGCCAGCCAGGTGTGGGACACAGATACGCAGTATTTT. This gives the protein CASQVWDTDTQYF.

J is TRBJ1-4 and V is TRBV5-6, with D tentatively TRBD1 (6 bases). The CDR3 extends over 15 amino acids. V lost 3 bases and J 8 bases, leaving 17 bases between the germline ends. Germline CDR1 reads SGHDT; CDR2 reads YYEEEE. This chain's CDR3 is CASSYPGALGEKLFF. CDR3 sequence (DNA): TGTGCCAGCAGCTACCCGGGGGCGCTTGGGGAAAAACTGTTTTTT.

V is TRBV28 and J is TRBJ2-3, with D perhaps TRBD1 or TRBD2 (6 bases each). The CDR3 length is 13 residues. V lost 10 bases to trimming and J lost 4 bases, with 15 bases between them. CDR1 is MDHEN and CDR2 is SYDVKM in the germline V gene. CDR3 in amino acids: CATNPGGPDTQYF. CDR3 DNA sequence: TGTGCCACAAACCCCGGGGGCCCAGATACGCAGTATTTT.

This clone was observed a single time. This chain connects TRBV5-1 to TRBJ2-3; 12 nucleotides line up with TRBD2. Germline V gene data show CDR1 as SGHRS and CDR2 as YFSETQ. V was clipped by 0 bases and J by 1 base; unmatched bases: 3. The CDR3 is 17 amino acids. The DNA of the CDR3 is TGCGCCAGCAGCTTGGCGGCTAGCGGGAGGGGCACAGATACGCAGTATTTT. Translating gives CASSLAASGRGTDTQYF.

This chain connects TRBV6-5 to TRBJ2-7; 7 nucleotides match TRBD1. Trimming removed 2 bases from V and 6 bases from J; junction bases left unmatched: 7. Germline V gene lookup returns CDR1 MNHEY and CDR2 SVGAGI. This CDR3 has 14 amino acids. The CDR3 region is CASSYAQGVFEQYF. DNA of the CDR3: TGTGCCAGCAGTTACGCCCAGGGGGTTTTCGAGCAGTACTTC.

This clone was seen only a few times. The CDR3 loop reads CASSMTGGVYSYEQYF. The CDR3 region has the DNA TGTGCCAGCAGCATGACAGGCGGTGTCTACTCCTACGAGCAGTACTTC. The chain couples TRBV7-9 to TRBJ2-7, with D possibly matching TRBD1 (6 bases). V shed 5 bases and J shed 0 bases, with 17 bases lying between them. The CDR3 runs to 16 residues. CDR1 and CDR2 (germline): SEHNR, FQNEAQ (reference sequence).

This clone has just one count. This chain uses TRBV24-1 with TRBJ2-3; TRBD2 is a possible D gene (5 bases). Between the trimmed V and J ends, which lost 3 bases and 6 bases, there was a span of 12 bases. The CDR3 is 14 amino acids. Germline V gives CDR1 KGHDR, CDR2 SFDVKD. CDR3 DNA: TGTGCCACCAGTGATGAAAAGGGAGTGGATACGCAGTATTTT. Amino acid sequence: CATSDEKGVDTQYF.

The gene calls are TRBV19 and TRBJ1-2; TRBD1 matches 7 bases. The CDR3 extends over 16 amino acids. The junction had 11 bases not matched to a gene; V was cut back by 4 bases and J by 3 bases. In germline, CDR1 is LNHDA, CDR2 SQIVND (reference sequence). CDR3 DNA sequence: TGTGCCAGTAGTAAGGGGGACAGACAGCGGTACTATGGCTACACCTTC. Protein: CASSKGDRQRYYGYTF.

V is TRBV15 and J is TRBJ2-7; D is perhaps TRBD1 or TRBD2 (5 bases each). The CDR3 is 14 residues long. The V gene's germline CDR1 is LNHNV and CDR2 YYDKDF (reference sequence). Trimming stripped 0 bases from V and 6 bases from J, with 12 bases between. CDR3 loop: CATSRDSGASEQYF. CDR3 nucleotides: TGTGCCACCAGCAGAGATTCCGGGGCCTCCGAGCAGTACTTC.